This TCR beta chain was sequenced in a study of T cells in Graves' hyperthyroidism and ophthalmopathy. Study at large: Upon initial diagnosis and before any treatment, peripheral blood was collected. Study results and limitations: Blood samples included most of the expanded thyroid clonotypes exceeding 0.001. Ophthalmopathy was distinguished from stable hyperthyroidism by 13 V-J signatures.

Amplified TCR beta CDR3 regions came from RNA transcripts. Researchers ran a first-round RT-PCR on the TCR CDR3 using the HTBI primer set. TCRdb reprocessed the multiplex PCR reads via MiXCR and lists one record per CDR3 protein. Seen here are approximately 610,000 distinct CDR3 sequences, 16% observed once, and the top ten hold roughly 18%. The V gene's germline CDR1 is KGHSH and CDR2 LQKENI. The length of the CDR3 is 15 residues. V lost 1 base and J 6 bases, leaving 15 bases between the germline ends. This clonotype was counted a few times. Its antigen is not identified. The clonotype was recovered from a woman aged 18-29 years with Graves' hyperthyroidism. The rearrangement joins TRBV18 to TRBJ1-2; D might be TRBD1 (6 bases). Sequenced: blood. CDR3 coding DNA: TGTGCCAGCTCACCACTCAAAGCAGGGGTTGATGGCTACACCTTC. Protein product: CASSPLKAGVDGYTF.